In this sample, the clone carrying this T cell receptor (beta chain) turned up a few times. Its antigen is not identified. TCRdb reprocessed the RT-PCR reads via MiXCR and lists one record per CDR3 protein. The table records around 710,000 distinct CDR3 sequences, around 13% of them present only once. The V segment lost 1 base and the J segment 2 bases; nucleotides outside the gene matches: 4. Germline-derived CDR1 and CDR2 are SGHAT and FQNNGV. This CDR3 has 15 amino acids. This sample is part of a study of response to subunit inactivated influenza vaccine. Study findings and constraints: It was suggested by the authors that few new T cells are recruited by each seasonal influenza vaccination.

The rearrangement joins TRBV11-2 to TRBJ2-7, with 8 bases matching TRBD1. This specimen was PBMCs from blood, taken 14 to 15 days before vaccination. The receptor comes from a man aged 45-60 years who received an inactivated influenza vaccine. The CDR3 region is CASSLGQGSTYEQYF. DNA of the CDR3: TGTGCCAGCAGCTTAGGACAGGGGAGCACCTACGAGCAGTACTTC.